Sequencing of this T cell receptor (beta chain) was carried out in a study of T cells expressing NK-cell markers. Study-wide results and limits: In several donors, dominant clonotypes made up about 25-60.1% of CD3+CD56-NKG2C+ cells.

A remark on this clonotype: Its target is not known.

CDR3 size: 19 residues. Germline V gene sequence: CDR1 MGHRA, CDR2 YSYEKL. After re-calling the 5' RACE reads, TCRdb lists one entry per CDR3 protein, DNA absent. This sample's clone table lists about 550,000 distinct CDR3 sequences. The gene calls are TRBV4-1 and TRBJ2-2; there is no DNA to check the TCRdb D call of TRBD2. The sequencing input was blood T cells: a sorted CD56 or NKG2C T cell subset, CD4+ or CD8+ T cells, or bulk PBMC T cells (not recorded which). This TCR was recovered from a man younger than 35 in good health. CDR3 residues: CASSHGTSGAAPNTGELFF.